This TCR beta chain was sequenced during a study of blood T cell repertoires in COVID-19. The protocol was immunoSEQ multiplex PCR, while the TCRdb copy is restricted to in-frame clones and leaves out a portion. This sample has about 300,000 clones, with roughly 86% found just once. The receptor was isolated from a woman younger than 35 who had recovered from COVID-19. The specimen sequenced was PBMCs or T cells enriched from blood (not recorded which).

CDR3 nucleotides: TGCGCCAGCAGCTACGGACAGGGAAGGGAAGCTTTCTTT. This codes for CASSYGQGREAFF. The rearrangement uses TRBV4-1 and TRBJ1-1; 8 nucleotides line up with TRBD1. Losses at the gene ends were 5 bases for V and 8 bases for J; bases not matched to a gene: 7. Germline CDR1 is MGHRA and CDR2 is YSYEKL. The CDR3 consists of 13 residues.